This TCR beta chain came from a study of CD8 T cells in Susac syndrome (dated by TCRdb to 2018 to 2020). Regarding the complete study: Of the Susac syndrome patients who were sequenced, under ten were in clinical remission while more than five had clinically active disease. Susac syndrome patients were therapy-naive, on corticosteroids (some also receiving IVIg), or on IVIg alone at blood withdrawal. The study used repertoire sequencing to test whether antigen drove CD8+ T cell activation and differentiation in Susac syndrome. Broad study findings and their caveats: The CD4+ T cell repertoire of patients with Susac syndrome showed no detectable clonal expansion. The number of individuals in the TCR sequencing and HLA analysis was recognized as being relatively small.

V is pared back by 5 bases and J by 1 base, with 11 bases lying between the germline termini. The CDR3 runs 14 amino acids, cysteine and phenylalanine included. Left in the record is the CDR3 DNA by itself, 42 bases read in frame from the first base. CDR1 and CDR2 are drawn from the germline V gene: SGHVS, FNYEAQ. High-throughput TCR beta sequencing profiled peripheral blood CD8+ and CD4+ T cells from healthy donors, Susac syndrome patients and multiple sclerosis patients. Recently defined diagnostic criteria for definite or probable disease were met by the Susac syndrome patients. Bulk CD8+ and CD4+ T cells were purified by magnetic negative isolation, while CD8+ TEMRA cells were enriched using FACS. Blood was collected in EDTA tubes and processed within 24 hours, with PBMCs isolated through density gradient centrifugation. PBMCs intended for TCR sequencing were cryopreserved in liquid nitrogen and thawed later in a water bath at 37 degrees C. The sorted or isolated CD4+, CD8+ and CD8+ TEMRA cells reached a purity of at least 90%.

A word on this clonotype: No cognate antigen has been identified for it. Within one base of it there is no much larger clone, and no base qualities were kept.

RNA was extracted with the RNeasy kit and roughly 0.45 to 1 ug was reverse transcribed using random hexamers. The immunoSEQ multiplex PCR assay, which covers 54 Vbeta and 13 Jbeta segments, was used to amplify TCR beta CDR3 regions. PCR amplification bias was corrected by using a synthetic template baseline for primer optimization and computational correction. The authors' analysis ran thus. Reads were annotated to V, D and J genes according to IMGT and were analyzed with immunoSEQ Analyzer, with only productive sequences retained. To calculate clonality, Shannon entropy was normalized by log2 of the number of productive unique sequences and then subtracted from one. For each patient and control, public and private clones were evaluated among the 100 most prevalent clones. A clone was defined as Susac-specific if it was absent from the healthy and MS cohorts, from around 960 published viral clones and from other ImmuneACCESS disease sequences. The public reads were reprocessed in TCRdb via fastp at Q25 and MiXCR, keeping in-frame beta chains. CDR3 protein sequences are deduplicated, and each keeps its most common genes and DNA. The V and J calls here are based on TCRdb, not the publication. This sample gives roughly 75,000 distinct CDR3 sequences in total; around 93% of them show up just once. In total, the top ten clones hold less than 0.19% of the sample.

The sequence links TRBV7-6 to TRBJ1-1; TRBD1 could be the D gene, as 5 bases match. Sequencing was carried out using CD4+ T cells from PBMCs. The receptor was derived from a human donor with Susac syndrome. The nucleotide sequence is TGTGCCAGCAGCCTAGGGGAGAAGAACACTGAAGCTTTCTTT. Protein translation: CASSLGEKNTEAFF. The CDR3, completed at both ends by the reference TRBV7-6 and TRBJ1-1 genes, gives the full variable domain GAGVSQSPRYKVTKRGQDVALRCDPISGHVSLYWYRQALGQGPEFLTYFNYEAQQDKSGLPNDRFSAERPEGSISTLTIQRTEQRDSAMYRCASSLGEKNTEAFFGQGTRLTVV.